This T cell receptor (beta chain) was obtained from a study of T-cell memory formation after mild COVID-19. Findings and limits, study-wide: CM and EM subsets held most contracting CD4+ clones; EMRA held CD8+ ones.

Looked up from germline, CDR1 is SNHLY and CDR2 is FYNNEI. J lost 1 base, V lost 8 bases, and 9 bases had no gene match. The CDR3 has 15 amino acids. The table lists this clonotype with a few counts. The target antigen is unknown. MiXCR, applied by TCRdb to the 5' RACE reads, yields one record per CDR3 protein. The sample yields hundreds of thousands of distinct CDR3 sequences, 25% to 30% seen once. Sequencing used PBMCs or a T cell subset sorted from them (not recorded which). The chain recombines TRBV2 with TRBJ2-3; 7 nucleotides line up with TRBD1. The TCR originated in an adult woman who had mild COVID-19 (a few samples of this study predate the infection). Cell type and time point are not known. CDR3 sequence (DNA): TGTGCCAGCGGGAACGACAGGGCGGGCACAGATACGCAGTATTTT. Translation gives CASGNDRAGTDTQYF. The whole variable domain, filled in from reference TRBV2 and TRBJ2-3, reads EPEVTQTPSHQVTQMGQEVILRCVPISNHLYFYWYRQILGQKVEFLVSFYNNEISEKSEIFDDQFSVERPDGSNFTLKIRSTKLEDSAMYFCASGNDRAGTDTQYFGPGTRLTVL.